This T cell receptor beta chain was found in a study of T cells in Graves' hyperthyroidism and ophthalmopathy (dated by TCRdb to the late 2010s). With respect to the entire study: Peripheral blood samples were taken at the time of initial diagnosis, prior to any treatment. To identify TCR V-J signatures that set the groups apart, the researchers used a discovery cohort of more than 95 patients, made up of fewer than 50 with Graves' ophthalmopathy and some 55 with stable Graves' hyperthyroidism. Prospective prediction of ophthalmopathy was tested in an independent validation cohort consisting of about 19 hyperthyroidism patients and approximately 16 patients who later progressed to ophthalmopathy. The approximately 90 discovery patients were divided at random into training and test sets in a 7:3 ratio. In about 6 Graves' hyperthyroidism patients, the study also compared T-cell repertoires from thyroid tissue with T-cell repertoires from blood. After sampling, hyperthyroidism patients received methimazole starting at 30 mg daily, and ophthalmopathy patients received high-dose intravenous methylprednisolone. According to the paper, TCR Vbeta CDR3 sequencing was carried out on some 140 peripheral blood samples, which came from some 41 ophthalmopathy, around 75 hyperthyroidism and approximately 17 progressor patients. The study at large found these results: Most expanded thyroid clonotypes (frequency above 0.001) were also found in blood, which suggests that blood repertoires may mirror thyroid immune responses. During validation, the model predicted progression to ophthalmopathy a median of around 6 months ahead of onset, with approximately 70% sensitivity and 72.22% specificity. No statistical method was used to fix the sample size in advance, and group allocation was not hidden from the investigators. Ophthalmopathy was separated from stable hyperthyroidism by a 13 V-J signature model, with approximately 90% sensitivity and 81% to 82% specificity obtained in cross-validation and 80%/75% obtained in testing.

This clonotype was counted at least ten times. It has no known antigen specificity. The input lacks base qualities; no much larger clone sits a single base away. Graves' hyperthyroidism was defined as stable when no progression to ophthalmopathy occurred over 18 months of follow-up. Hyperthyroidism patients were aged 18 to 65 years and newly diagnosed, with disease duration of less than 2 months. The study excluded patients with uncontrolled infections, other autoimmune diseases, pregnancy or lactation. Clinical symptoms, serum thyroxine and TRAb, thyroid ultrasound, and orbital computed tomography formed the basis for the diagnoses. PBMCs were separated from roughly 10 ml of fresh peripheral blood using Ficoll-Paque density gradient centrifugation. Total RNA was extracted using Trizol reagent, and RNA quality was assessed on an Agilent 2100 Bioanalyzer. At the junction V is shortened by 6 bases and J by 5 bases, with 10 bases in between. As encoded in the germline V gene, CDR1 is MDHEN while CDR2 is SYDVKM. The CDR3 runs 12 residues from the cysteine to the phenylalanine. The DNA shown is the 36-base CDR3, in frame from base 1.

The TCR beta CDR3 regions were amplified from RNA transcripts. A first-round RT-PCR of the TCR CDR3 used the HTBI primer set with the Qiagen OneStep RT-PCR kit. Libraries were constructed in a second round of multiplex PCR, after which size selection and purification were carried out. The libraries were sequenced on an Illumina HiSeq2000 using paired-end 100 bp reads. In the original analysis: SOAPnuke was used to process the raw data, removing reads that contained adapters or uncalled bases, had a mean Phred below 15, or lacked an exact match to the constant primer or identifier. COPE v1.2.5 was used to merge the high-quality paired reads, and each unique nucleotide sequence was defined as a clonotype. Clonotypes were aligned to IMGT TRBV, TRBD and TRBJ reference segments using MiTCR v1.1. Analysis was restricted to V-J combinations with a frequency above 0.0001, which covered about 99% of repertoires. A TCS score was defined as the ratio of F50 (clonal expansion) to E x V (chaos), with BLOSUM62-based TCRdist applied between CDR3 peptides within each V-J. Welch's t-statistics and random forest reduced 500 to 650 V-J features to 10 to 15, which were used in a naive Bayes classifier (R e1071). Through fastp at Q25 and MiXCR, TCRdb rebuilt clones from the public reads, retaining in-frame beta chains. Each CDR3 protein gets just one entry, which takes the most common genes and DNA from the rows behind it. For this entry, the V and J calls and clone size follow TCRdb and not the study's own pipeline. The sample profile shows about 480,000 distinct CDR3 sequences; approximately 15% of them were found once. About 17% of the sample rests with the top ten.

Sequencing input: blood. The receptor was isolated from a woman in her late teens or twenties with Graves' hyperthyroidism. The chain joins TRBV28 to TRBJ2-5; a confident D gene designation cannot be given. The DNA sequence is given as TGTGCCAGCAGCTCCAGAGTTGAGACCCAGTACTTC. It encodes CASSSRVETQYF.